This T cell receptor (beta chain) was retrieved from a study of cytomegalovirus exposure and HLA in healthy donors. This clone was detected once. The target antigen is unknown. Notes on the study in general: According to a later analysis, most TCR beta chains associated with CMV appeared HLA-restricted. The authors later linked a missense DCLRE1C variant to TCR beta V- and J-gene trimming. Among the CMV-associated chains, a few were confirmed in vitro as specific for CMV antigens.

Donors showed nominal health when sampled, although they likely had unrecorded immune exposures. CDR3 length equals 12 residues. V lost 3 bases and J lost 8, with 10 bases in between. Germline CDR1 and CDR2: LNHDA and SQIVND (reference sequence). Primers included in the PCR were 60 Vbeta and 13 Jbeta primers. Profiled with immunoSEQ multiplex PCR; TCRdb holds only in-frame clones, not every one. The sample lists 90,000 to 140,000 clones, roughly three quarters occurring once. The TCR comes from a male donor in good health and CMV-seronegative. Sequenced material: PBMCs. The chain combines TRBV19 with TRBJ1-2; D is unclear. The CDR3 sequence is CASSIEEAGYTF. CDR3 in DNA: TGTGCCAGTAGTATTGAGGAGGCAGGCTACACCTTC.